Below are 20 T cell receptor beta chains sequenced from a single sample in a study of tumor-infiltrating lymphocytes in primary liver carcinoma. Total RNA and DNA came together from approximately 20-30 mg of bulk tissue without cell sorting. Total RNA amounting to around 530 ng was the source from which TCR beta cDNA was made with a constant-region primer. ARM-PCR, slightly modified, supplied the TCR beta libraries through three nested multiplex PCR rounds. The first two PCR rounds used TRBV1-TRBV30 primers with a Cbeta primer, roughly 10 cycles each. TCRdb reprocessed the multiplex PCR reads via MiXCR and lists one record per CDR3 protein. Among around 70,000 distinct CDR3 sequences listed, roughly three quarters were seen once. The sequenced sample was liver tumor tissue from sampling region 4. Subset meaning: tumor region T4, right-lateral pole. The source is a man aged 35-49 years with primary liver carcinoma and hepatitis B virus infection.

In this sample, this clonotype turned up many times. The V call is TRBV10-1, the J call TRBJ2-5; no clear D gene. CDR3 length: 13 residues. V dropped 2 bases and J dropped 1 base, with 5 bases sitting between them. CDR1 is WNHNN and CDR2 is SYGVQD in the germline V gene (reference sequence). The CDR3 here is CASSEEGQETQYF. CDR3 DNA sequence: TGCGCCAGCAGTGAGGAAGGCCAAGAGACCCAGTACTTC.

With respect to this clonotype: This may arise from a read error, as a much more abundant clone is one base away. The rearrangement joins TRBV7-9 to TRBJ1-1; D is perhaps TRBD1 (5 bases). There are 16 residues in the CDR3. V was trimmed by 11 bases and J by 5 bases, leaving 27 bases between them. The germline V gene encodes CDR1 SEHNR and CDR2 FQNEAQ (reference sequence). Here the CDR3 DNA reads TGTGCCGGACAAATCTGGAGGGGATGGAGTGGAACTGAAGCTTTCTTT. As protein: CAGQIWRGWSGTEAFF.

A remark on this clonotype: One end of the junction varies from germline; a read error may be responsible. The chain uses TRBV5-6 and TRBJ2-2, with 8 bases lining up with TRBD1. This CDR3 is 16 amino acids long. From germline, CDR1 is SGHDT and CDR2 YYEEEE. The CDR3 nucleotides are TGTGCCAGCGGTTTGGACAGGGTGTTGTTCACCGGGGAGCTGCTTTTT. Translating it yields CASGLDRVLFTGELLF.

Concerning this clonotype itself: Compared with germline, one end of the junction differs, possibly owing to a read error. The chain couples TRBV10-3 to TRBJ2-6; D ambiguous. CDR3 length: 15 residues. Germline CDR1 reads ENHRY; CDR2 reads SYGVKD. The CDR3 region is CVISGSTSGVNVLTF. The CDR3 coding sequence is TGTGTCATCAGTGGCAGTACTTCTGGGGTCAACGTCCTGACTTTC.

The chain links TRBV12-3 or TRBV12-4 to TRBJ2-5, with TRBD2 matching 7 bases. This CDR3 spans 15 amino acids. V dropped 6 bases and J dropped 1; count of bases not matched to a gene: 8. CDR3 protein: CASSSVGRGQETQYF. In DNA, the CDR3 is TGTGCCAGCAGCTCAGTAGGGAGGGGCCAAGAGACCCAGTACTTC.

A single count supports this clonotype. One base away lies a much larger clone, so this may be a sequencing read error. The chain uses TRBV28 and TRBJ1-1; D remains unclear. Germline V gives CDR1 MDHEN, CDR2 SYDVKM. This CDR3 spans 13 amino acids. V was trimmed by 3 bases and J by 6 bases, leaving 11 bases between them. Here the CDR3 reads CASSFRGAAEAFF. CDR3 coding DNA: TGTGCCAGCAGTTTCCGCGGAGCCGCTGAAGCTTTCTTT.

The chain employs TRBV13 and TRBJ2-3; weak D call: TRBD1 (5 bases). Germline loops: CDR1 PRHDT, CDR2 FYEKMQ (reference sequence). The CDR3 length is 15 residues. V gave up 8 bases and J gave up 6 bases, with 21 bases separating them. This chain's CDR3 is CASGSTGLDGDTQYF. The CDR3, as DNA: TGTGCCAGCGGCTCTACAGGCCTCGACGGGGATACGCAGTATTTT.

About this clonotype: A much larger clone differs from this one at a single base, so this may be a read error. The chain uses TRBV5-1 and TRBJ2-7; a weak D match, TRBD2 (6 bases). Germline V gene lookup returns CDR1 SGHRS and CDR2 YFSETQ. The CDR3 contains 15 residues. V was pared by 3 bases and J by 6 bases, with 19 bases between. The CDR3 DNA reads TGCGCCAGCAGCTCGGCGTCTAGCGCTCCAGGCGAGCAGTACTTC. Protein: CASSSASSAPGEQYF.

A single count supports this clonotype. The missing conserved phenylalanine or tryptophan at the end of this CDR3 makes a read error likely. The chain has TRBV28 and TRBJ1-2; D unclear. Germline V gene lookup returns CDR1 MDHEN and CDR2 SYDVKM. Trimming stripped 3 bases from V and 4 bases from J, with 12 bases between. The CDR3 sequence is 14 residues long. The CDR3 loop is CASSLGRTSYGYTL. In nucleotides, the CDR3 is TGTGCCAGCAGTTTGGGCAGGACGTCCTATGGCTACACCCTC.

For this clonotype: Because the CDR3 is missing its conserved closing phenylalanine or tryptophan, this is likely a read error. This chain joins TRBV29-1 and TRBJ2-5; D possibly corresponds to TRBD1 (5 bases). The CDR3 runs 12 residues. From germline, CDR1 is SQVTM and CDR2 ANQGSEA. CDR3 coding DNA: TGCAGTGTTGAAGGGCAGGGTGAGACCCAGTACCTC. Its protein product is CSVEGQGETQYL.

The chain links TRBV2 to TRBJ1-2; tentatively, D is TRBD1 (6 bases). The V gene's germline CDR1 is SNHLY and CDR2 FYNNEI. V dropped 10 bases and J dropped 8 bases, with 23 bases sitting between them. The CDR3 totals 14 residues. CDR3 residues: CAIVRGLGRLGYTF. As DNA, the CDR3 is TGTGCCATTGTCAGGGGCCTGGGCCGCCTCGGCTACACCTTC.

Worth noting for this clonotype: This sequence may be a read error, since a much larger clone differs from it by one base. The chain combines TRBV28 with TRBJ1-1; no clear D. Germline V gives CDR1 MDHEN, CDR2 SYDVKM. The CDR3 totals 14 residues. Trimming shortened V by 4 bases and J by 5 bases, and 14 bases separated the two germline ends. The CDR3 region has the DNA TGTGCCAGCAGTTATAGGAGTATGGGAACTGAAGCTTTCTTT. Translated: CASSYRSMGTEAFF.

This chain uses TRBV13 with TRBJ2-3; D might be TRBD2 (5 bases). The V gene lost 7 bases and the J gene lost 8 bases, with 22 bases spanning the gap. Germline V CDR1 and CDR2: PRHDT, FYEKMQ (reference sequence). CDR3 length: 15 amino acids. The CDR3 spells CASTLEQKYGGTQYF. The CDR3 DNA reads TGTGCCAGCACCTTGGAACAGAAGTACGGAGGTACGCAGTATTTT. Full variable domain (remainder filled in from reference TRBV13 and TRBJ2-3): AAGVIQSPRHLIKEKRETATLKCYPIPRHDTVYWYQQGPGQDPQFLISFYEKMQSDKGSIPDRFSAQQFSDYHSELNMSSLELGDSALYFCASTLEQKYGGTQYFGPGTRLTVL.

Comments on this clonotype: The final CDR3 position lacks the conserved phenylalanine or tryptophan, pointing to a likely read error. This rearrangement joins TRBV5-4 to TRBJ2-1, with D unclear. The CDR3 consists of 15 residues. Germline V gene lookup returns CDR1 SGHNT and CDR2 YYREEE (reference sequence). The CDR3 coding sequence is TGTGCCAGCATCGCCGGTTACAGCCCCTACAATGGGCAGTTCCTC. Its protein product is CASIAGYSPYNGQFL.

For this clonotype: A clone one base away is much larger, so this may be a read error. The CDR3 DNA follows: TGTGCCAGCTACAAGAGCTCTGGGGTCAACGTCCTGACTTTC. Translating gives CASYKSSGVNVLTF. This chain joins TRBV7-9 and TRBJ2-6; D is undetermined. In germline, CDR1 is SEHNR, CDR2 FQNEAQ (reference sequence). This CDR3 contains 14 residues.

In regard to this clonotype: This sequence may be a read error, since a much larger clone differs from it by one base. Because the CDR3 is missing its conserved closing phenylalanine or tryptophan, this is likely a read error. The chain couples TRBV5-1 to TRBJ1-1; weak D call: TRBD1 (5 bases). The germline CDR1 and CDR2 sequences are SGHRS and YFSETQ. V dropped 3 bases and J dropped 5 bases, with 17 bases sitting between them. This CDR3 contains 15 residues. In DNA, the CDR3 is TGCGCCAGCAGCTCCTTTGGCAGGGTAAGGACTGAAGCTTTCATT. Amino acid sequence: CASSSFGRVRTEAFI.

This chain connects TRBV28 to TRBJ2-4; perhaps TRBD1 as D (6 bases). Germline V gene lookup returns CDR1 MDHEN and CDR2 SYDVKM. The CDR3 runs 15 residues. V gave up 10 bases and J gave up 2 bases, with 18 bases separating them. DNA of the CDR3: TGTGCCACCAACTACAACCAGGGGACCAAAAACATTCAGTACTTC. It specifies CATNYNQGTKNIQYF.

This clonotype was seen ten or more times. V gene TRBV6-5 combines with J gene TRBJ2-5, with D unclear. The V and J ends lost 6 bases and 5 bases respectively, with 13 bases between them. The CDR3 covers 13 residues. Germline CDR1 MNHEY, CDR2 SVGAGI. CDR3 DNA: TGTGCCAGCAGGGGAATTTCAGGCGAGACCCAGTACTTC. Translation: CASRGISGETQYF.

Turning to this clonotype: This sequence may be a read error, since a much larger clone differs from it by one base. The chain joins TRBV28 to TRBJ1-1; D not resolved. V lost 8 bases, J lost 4 bases, and 11 bases lay in between. CDR3 length: 12 amino acids. Germline CDR1 MDHEN, CDR2 SYDVKM. The CDR3 nucleotides read TGTGCCAGCTTCTCGGGGAGCACTGAAGCTTTCTTT. Amino acids: CASFSGSTEAFF.

As regards this clonotype: With a much larger clone just one base away, this may be a read error. V usage is TRBV30 and J usage is TRBJ2-7, with D possibly matching TRBD2 (5 bases). The CDR3 contains 8 residues. The germline gives CDR1 GTSNPN, CDR2 SVGIG (reference sequence). Written as DNA, the CDR3 is TGTACCCAGAGGGAGCCTGGATTC. As protein: CTQREPGF.